The 20 T cell receptor beta chains in this list originate from one sample, sequenced in a study of blood T cells in healthy people across ages. A second PCR, run for about 7 to 11 cycles, used a sample-barcoded 5' primer plus a J-beta primer mix. MiXCR, applied by TCRdb to the 5' RACE reads, yields one record per CDR3 protein. Here the sample spans roughly 1,800,000 distinct CDR3 sequences, around 48% being singletons. Sequenced input: blood. Receptors were obtained from a woman aged 40 to 50 in good health.

The chain uses TRBV12-3 or TRBV12-4 and TRBJ1-5; maybe TRBD1 (5 bases). The CDR3 runs 15 residues. Trimming pared 5 bases from V and 4 bases from J, leaving 15 bases between. The CDR3 nucleotides are TGTGCCAGCAGTCCCGACAGCAGGATAAATCAGCCCCAGCATTTT. Its protein is CASSPDSRINQPQHF.

The chain carries TRBV5-1 and TRBJ2-1; D possibly corresponds to TRBD2 (6 bases). CDR1 and CDR2 from the germline V gene are SGHRS and YFSETQ. V was shortened by 1 base and J by 9 bases, with 20 bases between the two germline ends. CDR3 length: 16 amino acids. CDR3 region: CASSLLTSRLGGEQFF. The CDR3 region has the DNA TGCGCCAGCAGCTTGTTGACTAGTAGGCTTGGTGGTGAGCAGTTCTTC.

The chain combines TRBV11-1 with TRBJ1-4; 8 nucleotides line up with TRBD1. The trim removed 2 bases at V and 4 bases at J, leaving 6 bases unmatched. The CDR3 is 16 residues long. Germline V gene lookup returns CDR1 SGHAT and CDR2 FQDESV (reference sequence). The CDR3 spells CASSLSTGALNEKLFF. The CDR3 DNA reads as TGTGCCAGCAGCTTATCGACAGGGGCCCTTAATGAAAAACTGTTTTTT. The full variable domain, completed using reference TRBV11-1 and TRBJ1-4, is EAEVAQSPRYKITEKSQAVAFWCDPISGHATLYWYRQILGQGPELLVQFQDESVVDDSQLPKDRFSAERLKGVDSTLKIQPAELGDSAMYLCASSLSTGALNEKLFFGSGTQLSVL.

The chain recombines TRBV20-1 with TRBJ1-2; 7 nucleotides align to TRBD1. V lost 2 bases, J lost 0 bases, and 3 bases stayed unmatched. Germline CDR1 reads DFQATT; CDR2 reads SNEGSKA (reference sequence). The CDR3 contains 14 residues. CDR3 sequence: CSARWDSPNYGYTF. DNA of the CDR3: TGCAGTGCTAGATGGGACAGCCCTAACTATGGCTACACCTTC.

V usage is TRBV28 and J usage is TRBJ2-7; D is unclear. Germline-derived CDR1 and CDR2 are MDHEN and SYDVKM. There are 14 residues in the CDR3. The V gene lost 4 bases and the J gene lost 2 bases, with 12 bases spanning the gap. This CDR3 is CASSSPSRPYEQYF. In DNA form, the CDR3 reads TGTGCCAGCAGTTCACCTAGTCGGCCCTACGAGCAGTACTTC.

The genes are TRBV13 and TRBJ2-1, with D perhaps matching TRBD2 (6 bases). Trimming cost V 5 bases and J 2 bases, with 16 bases left between them. The CDR3 consists of 16 residues. Germline V gene lookup returns CDR1 PRHDT and CDR2 FYEKMQ (reference sequence). The CDR3 DNA is TGTGCCAGCAGCGCGAATAGCGGCGCAACCTACAATGAGCAGTTCTTC. Encoded protein: CASSANSGATYNEQFF.

J is TRBJ2-7 and V is TRBV6-5; D remains ambiguous. CDR1 is MNHEY and CDR2 is SVGAGI in the germline V gene. Trimming removed 6 bases from V and 7 bases from J, with 16 bases in between. The CDR3 length is 13 residues. Written as DNA, the CDR3 is TGTGCCAGCAGGTCTTCCCGGGCGCGAGAGCAGTACTTC. Translating it yields CASRSSRAREQYF.

V is TRBV28 and J is TRBJ1-4; a possible D gene is TRBD1 (6 bases). The CDR3 is 16 amino acids. V shed 4 bases and J shed 0 bases, with 12 bases lying between them. Germline CDR1 MDHEN, CDR2 SYDVKM. The CDR3 DNA reads TGTGCCAGCAGTTCTGTAGGGGGGACAACTAATGAAAAACTGTTTTTT. Residues: CASSSVGGTTNEKLFF.

The genes are TRBV9 and TRBJ2-1; D gene uncertain. Trimming took off 0 bases at V and 0 bases at J, with 7 bases between the two ends. Germline V CDR1 and CDR2: SGDLS, YYNGEE. This CDR3 is 15 amino acids long. The CDR3 DNA is TGTGCCAGCAGCGTAGCCCAGAGCTCCTACAATGAGCAGTTCTTC. Encoded protein: CASSVAQSSYNEQFF.

This chain links TRBV28 with TRBJ2-1; no clear D. The CDR3 covers 15 residues. V was pared by 4 bases and J by 7 bases, with 17 bases between. From germline, CDR1 is MDHEN and CDR2 SYDVKM. Here the CDR3 reads CASSSVRLGLNEQFF. CDR3 sequence (DNA): TGTGCCAGCAGTTCCGTACGCTTAGGGTTGAATGAGCAGTTCTTC.

This rearrangement joins TRBV2 to TRBJ1-5, with TRBD1 as a possible D gene (5 bases). Trimming left V 8 bases short and J 4 bases short, with 18 bases between. Germline CDR1 SNHLY, CDR2 FYNNEI. CDR3 length equals 15 residues. The chain's CDR3 is CASGRVGETNQPQHF. DNA for the CDR3: TGTGCCAGCGGGAGAGTAGGGGAAACTAATCAGCCCCAGCATTTT.

This clonotype was seen a handful of times. The chain uses TRBV4-3 and TRBJ2-1, with 11 bases that match TRBD2. Germline CDR1 and CDR2: LGHNA and YSLEER. The CDR3 loop spans 16 amino acids. The V and J ends lost 0 bases and 6 bases, in that order; junction bases with no gene match: 4. The CDR3 nucleotides read TGCGCCAGCAGCCAAGATCGACTAGCGGGAACCAATGAGCAGTTCTTC. Translation: CASSQDRLAGTNEQFF.

V is TRBV6-5 and J is TRBJ1-2; weak D call: TRBD1 (5 bases). The germline CDR1 and CDR2 sequences are MNHEY and SVGAGI. Trimming shortened V by 2 bases and J by 2 bases, and 9 bases separated the two germline ends. The CDR3 consists of 14 residues. CDR3 nucleotide sequence: TGTGCCAGCAGTTACCGTAGACAGAACTATGGCTACACCTTC. The encoded protein is CASSYRRQNYGYTF.

The chain has TRBV5-1 and TRBJ2-2; D unresolved. The CDR3 has 15 residues. Germline V lookup: CDR1 SGHRS, CDR2 YFSETQ. The ends were cut back, 2 bases at V and 6 bases at J, with 14 bases in the middle. Here the CDR3 DNA reads TGCGCCAGCAGCTTCGAAGTACAGTTCTCCGGGGAGCTGTTTTTT. It codes for CASSFEVQFSGELFF.

J is TRBJ2-2 and V is TRBV6-4, with D hard to call. The CDR3 consists of 13 residues. The germline V and J ends were trimmed by 3 bases and 5 bases, with 7 bases remaining between them. Germline V gene sequence: CDR1 MRHNA, CDR2 SNTAGT. This chain's CDR3 is CASSEEVTGELFF. For the CDR3, the DNA is TGTGCCAGCAGTGAAGAAGTAACCGGGGAGCTGTTTTTT.

V usage is TRBV20-1 and J usage is TRBJ1-2; D is ambiguous. From germline, CDR1 is DFQATT and CDR2 SNEGSKA (reference sequence). The length of the CDR3 is 11 residues. Trimming pared 5 bases from V and 8 bases from J, leaving 12 bases between. CDR3 sequence (DNA): TGCAGTGCTTCCCTTCTCGGAGGCTACACCTTC. This sequence encodes CSASLLGGYTF.

V is TRBV7-2 and J is TRBJ2-3, with 7 nucleotides matching TRBD1. There are 14 residues in the CDR3. Germline lookup yields CDR1 SGHTA and CDR2 FQGNSA. After removal of 5 bases from V and 6 bases from J, the junction contained 8 bases not matched to a gene. The CDR3 DNA follows: TGTGCCAGCAGCCTGACAGGGCTGAAGGATACGCAGTATTTT. The encoded protein is CASSLTGLKDTQYF.

The rearrangement joins TRBV27 to TRBJ2-7, with 10 bases lining up with TRBD1. The CDR3 totals 16 residues. The germline CDR1 and CDR2 sequences are MNHEY and SMNVEV (reference sequence). V lost 2 bases to trimming and J lost 7 bases; unmatched junction nucleotides: 11. The CDR3 spells CASSLPTGGGYNEQYF. CDR3 coding DNA: TGTGCCAGCAGTTTACCGACAGGGGGCGGCTACAATGAGCAGTACTTC.

This clonotype has more than one count but fewer than ten. This rearrangement joins TRBV20-1 to TRBJ2-3; 7 nucleotides line up with TRBD2. Germline-derived CDR1 and CDR2 are DFQATT and SNEGSKA (reference sequence). The CDR3 is 17 residues long. V was pared by 0 bases and J by 2 bases, with 11 bases of the junction left unmatched. CDR3: CSARDLRASGITDTQYF. The CDR3 DNA follows: TGCAGTGCTAGAGATTTGCGGGCTAGCGGAATCACAGATACGCAGTATTTT.

This rearrangement joins TRBV15 to TRBJ2-7, with 13 bases matching TRBD2. V shed 8 bases, J shed 2 bases, and the junction held 12 bases outside the gene matches. The CDR3 is 17 amino acids. Germline values: CDR1 LNHNV, CDR2 YYDKDF (reference sequence). For the CDR3, the DNA is TGTGCCACCCGGGACGCCTTCGGACTAGCGGGGGCCTACGAGCAGTACTTC. It is translated as CATRDAFGLAGAYEQYF.